The 24 T cell receptor beta chains given below trace back to one sample, sequenced in a study of shared clonotypes between healthy human individuals. Method: immunoSEQ multiplex PCR; TCRdb's copy keeps in-frame clones and lacks some. The sample shows around 1.9 million clones, about 93% of them seen only once. CD45RO-negative, CCR7-selected cells formed the naive CD8 fraction, which excluded terminally differentiated effector memory CD45RA+ cells. Sequenced sample: naive CD8+ T cells from PBMCs. These receptors were collected from a man younger than 30 in good health. Some clones in this sample may be carry-over from other donors' samples.

The rearrangement links TRBV7-9 to TRBJ1-2; 9 nucleotides match TRBD1. The germline V gene has CDR1 SEHNR and CDR2 FQNEAQ (reference sequence). The CDR3 sequence is 17 residues long. Trimming took 3 bases from V and 8 from J; bases not matched to a gene: 16. The CDR3 sequence is CASSFDGLQGANEGYTF. CDR3 sequence (DNA): TGTGCCAGCAGCTTTGATGGCCTACAGGGGGCGAACGAAGGCTACACCTTC.

The V gene is TRBV27, the J gene TRBJ2-5; 9 bases map to TRBD1. The J call may not be correct, given that the DNA end is closer to TRBJ2-7. Germline V gene lookup returns CDR1 MNHEY and CDR2 SMNVEV (reference sequence). This CDR3 is 13 amino acids long. The CDR3 reads CASRGQGTYEQYF. The CDR3 coding sequence is TGTGCCAGCAGGGGACAGGGAACCTACGAGCAGTACTTC.

This clone has a single count. The gene calls are TRBV6-5 and TRBJ1-2, with TRBD1 matching 8 bases. Germline CDR1 reads MNHEY; CDR2 reads SVGAGI. The CDR3 covers 14 residues. The V segment lost 6 bases and the J segment 3 bases; nucleotides outside the gene matches: 6. The CDR3 nucleotides are TGTGCCAGCAGAAGGGACAGGAGGTACTATGGCTACACCTTC. Amino acids: CASRRDRRYYGYTF.

The genes are TRBV7-8 and TRBJ2-1, with TRBD2 matching over 11 bases. This CDR3 has 17 amino acids. V gave up 2 bases and J gave up 5 bases; unmatched junction bases: 8. The V gene's germline CDR1 is SGHVS and CDR2 FQNEAQ. CDR3 residues: CASSLWGGLAANNEQFF. CDR3 sequence (DNA): TGTGCCAGCAGCTTATGGGGGGGACTAGCGGCGAACAATGAGCAGTTCTTC.

Worth noting for this clone: Its ends do not fully match the called genes, so a read error is possible. The chain joins TRBV4-2 to TRBJ2-7; D remains ambiguous. The germline V gene has CDR1 LGHNA and CDR2 YNFKEQ. The CDR3 runs 16 residues. The CDR3 loop reads CASSQEQRVPSYEQYF. The CDR3, as DNA: TGTGCCAGCAGCCAAGAACAGCGAGTCCCGTCCTACGAGCAGTATTTC.

This clone was counted a single time. The gene calls are TRBV6-4 and TRBJ2-1, with D perhaps TRBD2 (6 bases). Trimming removed 8 bases from V and 0 bases from J, with 17 bases in between. The length of the CDR3 is 16 residues. CDR1 is MRHNA and CDR2 is SNTAGT in the germline V gene. CDR3 loop: CASAAKWGDSYNEQFF. CDR3 DNA sequence: TGTGCCAGCGCCGCGAAATGGGGGGACTCCTACAATGAGCAGTTCTTC.

On this clone: This sample includes further DNA sequences coding for the same CDR3. CDR3 nucleotide sequence: TGTGCCAGCAGTTTAGGGAGTCGAGAGACCCAGTACTTC. Translation: CASSLGSRETQYF. This chain connects TRBV28 to TRBJ2-5, with TRBD2 as a possible D gene (5 bases). CDR1 and CDR2 (germline): MDHEN, SYDVKM. The CDR3 spans 13 residues. Trimming removed 2 bases from V and 4 bases from J, with 8 bases in between.

The V and J genes are TRBV1 and TRBJ2-5; the table's D call TRBD2 went unverified against the DNA. TRBV1 is annotated as a pseudogene. The CDR3 extends over 17 amino acids. CDR3 in amino acids: CTSSQVLVSGSGETQYF. In nucleotides, the CDR3 is TGCACCAGCAGCCAAGTGCTTGTGAGCGGGAGCGGAGAGACCCAGTACTTC.

The gene calls are TRBV7-2 and TRBJ2-2; D is undetermined. Looked up from germline, CDR1 is SGHTA and CDR2 is FQGNSA. This CDR3 spans 18 amino acids. Deletions cut 5 bases from V and 4 bases from J, with 23 bases between. The CDR3 is CASSAVLIVQGRTGELFF. The CDR3 DNA follows: TGTGCCAGCAGCGCCGTCCTAATAGTGCAAGGGCGCACCGGGGAGCTGTTTTTT.

The chain couples TRBV13 to TRBJ2-2, with no clear D. The CDR3 length is 19 residues. V lost 2 bases and J lost 3, with 22 bases in between. In germline, CDR1 is PRHDT, CDR2 FYEKMQ (reference sequence). CDR3 region: CASSLRSLDPFGDTGELFF. The CDR3 DNA sequence: TGTGCCAGCAGCTTAAGGAGCCTTGACCCATTTGGGGACACCGGGGAGCTGTTTTTT.

The chain combines TRBV7-9 with TRBJ2-4; unclear D gene. Germline assignment: CDR1 SEHNR and CDR2 FQNEAQ (reference sequence). The length of the CDR3 is 16 residues. V was trimmed by 5 bases and J by 0 bases, leaving 14 bases between them. The CDR3: CASSKSSDLAKNIQYF. In nucleotides, the CDR3 is TGTGCCAGCAGCAAAAGCTCTGATCTAGCCAAAAACATTCAGTACTTC. Full variable domain (remainder filled in from reference TRBV7-9 and TRBJ2-4): DTGVSQNPRHKITKRGQNVTFRCDPISEHNRLYWYRQTLGQGPEFLTYFQNEAQLEKSRLLSDRFSAERPKGSFSTLEIQRTEQGDSAMYLCASSKSSDLAKNIQYFGAGTRLSVL.

V is TRBV29-1 and J is TRBJ2-1, with no clear D. CDR1 SQVTM and CDR2 ANQGSEA come from the germline V gene. The CDR3 runs to 15 residues. V lost 7 bases and J lost 1, with 17 bases in between. The CDR3 protein is CSAHEGIGSYNEQFF. The CDR3 nucleotides read TGCAGCGCCCACGAAGGGATAGGGTCCTACAATGAGCAGTTCTTC.

This clone was seen a single time. The genes are TRBV7-9 and TRBJ2-4, with a tentative D call TRBD1 (5 bases). The CDR3 length is 14 residues. Germline V CDR1 and CDR2: SEHNR, FQNEAQ (reference sequence). The V end lost 4 bases, the J end lost 2 bases, and 9 bases lay between the germline ends. The CDR3 protein is CASSSRETKNIQYF. CDR3 bases: TGTGCCAGCAGCTCCAGGGAAACCAAAAACATTCAGTACTTC.

The chain has TRBV4-3 and TRBJ2-3, with D possibly TRBD1 on 5 matching bases. CDR1 and CDR2 from the germline V gene are LGHNA and YSLEER. V lost 4 bases, J lost 2 bases, and 13 bases lay in between. There are 15 residues in the CDR3. The CDR3 DNA follows: TGCGCCAGCAGCCCGCGACAGTTCTCCACAGATACGCAGTATTTT. This gives the protein CASSPRQFSTDTQYF.

V is TRBV28 and J is TRBJ2-7; D not certain. Germline V CDR1 and CDR2: MDHEN, SYDVKM. The CDR3 runs to 12 residues. CDR3 DNA sequence: TGTGAAACCAGAAATCCACCCTACGAGCAGTACTTC. Amino acids: CETRNPPYEQYF. Full variable domain (outside the CDR3, taken from reference TRBV28 and TRBJ2-7): DVKVTQSSRYLVKRTGEKVFLECVQDMDHENMFWYRQDPGLGLRLIYFSYDVKMKEKGDIPEGYSVSREKKERFSLILESASTNQTSMYLCETRNPPYEQYFGPGTRLTVT.

This chain links TRBV10-2 with TRBJ2-1; 14 nucleotides align to TRBD2. The CDR3 length is 16 residues. In germline, CDR1 is WSHSY, CDR2 SAAADI. Trimming at V came to 6 bases and at J to 2 bases, leaving 3 bases not matched to a gene. CDR3 amino acids: CASRGTSGGAYNEQFF. The CDR3 DNA is TGCGCCAGCAGAGGGACTAGCGGGGGCGCCTACAATGAGCAGTTCTTC.

V gene TRBV19 combines with J gene TRBJ1-2; D unresolved. Germline CDR1 reads LNHDA; CDR2 reads SQIVND (reference sequence). V lost 9 bases, J lost 7 bases, and 12 bases lay in between. The CDR3 consists of 11 residues. The CDR3 spells CASFLGIGYTF. CDR3 in DNA: TGTGCCAGCTTTCTCGGAATTGGCTACACCTTC. Full variable domain (outside the CDR3, taken from reference TRBV19 and TRBJ1-2): DGGITQSPKYLFRKEGQNVTLSCEQNLNHDAMYWYRQDPGQGLRLIYYSQIVNDFQKGDIAEGYSVSREKKESFPLTVTSAQKNPTAFYLCASFLGIGYTFGSGTRLTVV.

This clone was seen once. This rearrangement joins TRBV11-2 to TRBJ2-1; TRBD1 matches 8 bases. Trimming cost V 10 bases and J 6 bases; bases outside gene matches: 11. This CDR3 spans 14 amino acids. The germline gives CDR1 SGHAT, CDR2 FQNNGV. Here the CDR3 DNA reads TGTGCCATCAGACATAGGGACAGGAGCAATGAGCAGTTCTTC. Amino acids: CAIRHRDRSNEQFF. Full variable domain (missing parts from reference TRBV11-2 and TRBJ2-1): EAGVAQSPRYKIIEKRQSVAFWCNPISGHATLYWYQQILGQGPKLLIQFQNNGVVDDSQLPKDRFSAERLKGVDSTLKIQPAKLEDSAVYLCAIRHRDRSNEQFFGPGTRLTVL.

V gene TRBV28 combines with J gene TRBJ2-7; 9 bases are shared with TRBD1. Germline CDR1 and CDR2: MDHEN and SYDVKM. This CDR3 is 14 amino acids long. V gave up 2 bases and J gave up 10 bases; unmatched junction bases: 9. The CDR3 sequence: CASSLRGQGAPQYF. CDR3 DNA sequence: TGTGCCAGCAGTTTAAGGGGACAGGGTGCCCCACAGTACTTC.

This sequence joins TRBV27 and TRBJ1-2; D is unclear. Germline lookup yields CDR1 MNHEY and CDR2 SMNVEV (reference sequence). This CDR3 region has 13 residues. Trimming shortened V by 8 bases and J by 4 bases, and 14 bases separated the two germline ends. The CDR3 region has the DNA TGTGCCAGCGGCCTAGGCAGTTTCTATGGCTACACCTTC. Translated, it gives CASGLGSFYGYTF.

The V and J genes are TRBV7-2 and TRBJ2-2; the match to TRBD1 covers 9 bases. The V gene end was trimmed by 4 bases and the J gene end by 3 bases; junction bases not matched to a gene: 12. Germline V gene sequence: CDR1 SGHTA, CDR2 FQGNSA. This CDR3 is 18 amino acids long. In DNA form, the CDR3 reads TGTGCCAGCAGCTACCCTTCTCGACAGGGGGTTGACACCGGGGAGCTGTTTTTT. Its protein is CASSYPSRQGVDTGELFF. The whole variable domain, remainder taken from reference TRBV7-2 and TRBJ2-2, is GAGVSQSPSNKVTEKGKDVELRCDPISGHTALYWYRQSLGQGLEFLIYFQGNSAPDKSGLPSDRFSAERTGGSVSTLTIQRTQQEDSAVYLCASSYPSRQGVDTGELFFGEGSRLTVL.

This rearrangement joins TRBV2 to TRBJ2-3, with D perhaps matching TRBD1 (7 bases). The V gene's germline CDR1 is SNHLY and CDR2 FYNNEI. The length of the CDR3 is 16 residues. Between the trimmed V and J ends, which lost 5 bases and 2 bases, there was a span of 17 bases. CDR3 residues: CASSPLTGTLTDTQYF. As DNA, the CDR3 is TGTGCCAGCAGTCCTTTGACAGGGACTCTCACAGATACGCAGTATTTT.

The rearrangement uses TRBV10-3 and TRBJ1-2, with TRBD1 identical over 8 bases. The junction had 7 bases not matched to a gene; V was cut back by 0 bases and J by 4 bases. The germline CDR1 and CDR2 sequences are ENHRY and SYGVKD. The CDR3 runs 16 residues. The CDR3 protein is CAISESKGQGPYGYTF. The CDR3 coding sequence is TGTGCCATCAGTGAGTCTAAAGGACAGGGACCCTATGGCTACACCTTC.

This chain connects TRBV7-8 to TRBJ1-2; D may be TRBD1 (5 bases). The CDR3 spans 15 residues. Per germline, CDR1 SGHVS and CDR2 FQNEAQ. Trimming removed 0 bases from V and 6 bases from J, with 14 bases in between. The DNA of the CDR3 is TGTGCCAGCAGCTTAGCGGGGGTAGTTCTGGATGGCTACACCTTC. Encoded protein: CASSLAGVVLDGYTF.